This TCR beta chain was recorded in a study of T cells expressing NK-cell markers. Study details: CD3+CD56+NKG2C+, CD3+CD56+NKG2C- and CD3+CD56-NKG2C+ T cells, once sorted, supplied the TCR beta repertoires.

Study conclusions and caveats: Top CD8+ clonotypes included the dominant CD3+CD56+NKG2C+ clonotypes in several donors.

In the case of this clonotype: The target antigen is unknown.

With the 5' RACE reads reprocessed, TCRdb shows one record per CDR3 protein and no DNA. The repertoire table contains approximately 150,000 distinct CDR3 sequences. Germline CDR1 MDHEN, CDR2 SYDVKM. The CDR3 runs 16 residues. Sample: blood T cells: a sorted CD56 or NKG2C T cell subset, CD4+ or CD8+ T cells, or bulk PBMC T cells (not recorded which). The source is a woman aged 18-70 years in good health. This chain joins TRBV28 and TRBJ1-1; checking the TCRdb D call of TRBD1 is not possible without DNA. This chain's CDR3 is CASSRRQGAANTEAFF.